These T cell receptor beta chains were read from a single sample in a study of regulatory T cells in long-lasting Graves disease. TCRdb fed the multiplex PCR reads into MiXCR, producing one record per CDR3 protein. The sample comprises over 350,000 distinct CDR3 sequences, around 15% of which are singletons, and approximately 19% rests with the top ten. In addition, the sample was reused for a study of T cells in Graves' hyperthyroidism and ophthalmopathy.

Sequencing was performed on peripheral blood mononuclear cells (PBMCs), taken at new diagnosis, from a patient treated with antithyroid drugs. These receptors came from a woman aged 45-65 years with Graves disease. Each CDR3 is given with its conserved first and last residue. The D gene is left open where the match is weak. Clone size is stated in some rows and not others, as once, few, many or a class when expanded.

D	V	size	J	CDR3	DNA
TRBD2	TRBV3-1	.	TRBJ2-2	CASSHLSGANTGELFF	TGTGCCAGCAGCCATCTTAGCGGGGCGAACACCGGGGAGCTGTTTTTT
TRBD2	TRBV7-9	many	TRBJ2-1	CASSYPPGTRDNEQFF	TGTGCCAGCAGCTACCCACCCGGGACTAGGGACAATGAGCAGTTCTTC
.	TRBV6-2/TRBV6-3	many	TRBJ1-4	CASSYRRTTNEKLFF	TGTGCCAGCAGTTACCGGCGGACAACTAATGAAAAACTGTTTTTT
TRBD2	TRBV18	few	TRBJ2-1	CASSLKLAGGNNEQFF	TGTGCCAGCTCACTCAAGCTAGCGGGAGGTAATAATGAGCAGTTCTTC
TRBD1	TRBV3-1	many	TRBJ1-4	CASSYPGQKNEKLFF	TGTGCCAGCAGCTACCCGGGACAGAAAAATGAAAAACTGTTTTTT
.	TRBV4-1	few	TRBJ2-5	CASSQENRVRGTQYF	TGCGCCAGCAGCCAAGAAAACAGGGTGCGGGGGACCCAGTACTTC
.	TRBV7-8	.	TRBJ1-3	CASSPQQGSGNTIYF	TGTGCCAGCAGCCCTCAACAGGGATCTGGAAACACCATATATTTT
TRBD2	TRBV28	many	TRBJ2-1	CASSTRLGSGRAENEQFF	TGTGCCAGCAGTACCCGTCTGGGGAGCGGGAGGGCCGAGAATGAGCAGTTCTTC
.	TRBV6-5	.	TRBJ2-3	CASSYSGVGEDTQYF	TGTGCCAGCAGTTATTCGGGAGTGGGCGAAGATACGCAGTATTTT
TRBD1	TRBV5-1	few	TRBJ2-7	CASSLGQGVGEQYF	TGCGCCAGCAGCTTGGGACAGGGGGTGGGCGAGCAGTACTTC
.	TRBV5-1	.	TRBJ1-1	CASSLGGRLGLNTEAFF	TGCGCCAGCAGCTTGGGGGGCCGTTTAGGGCTGAACACTGAAGCTTTCTTT
TRBD1	TRBV7-9	many	TRBJ1-5	CASSLGKGQKNQPQHF	TGTGCCAGCAGCTTAGGAAAGGGACAGAAAAATCAGCCCCAGCATTTT
.	TRBV28	many	TRBJ2-1	CASTTGPPGSEQFF	TGTGCCAGCACCACGGGTCCCCCCGGCAGTGAGCAGTTCTTC
TRBD1	TRBV5-5	few	TRBJ2-1	CASSAPLGGAEQFF	TGTGCCAGCAGCGCCCCGTTAGGGGGCGCTGAGCAGTTCTTC
TRBD2	TRBV29-1	many	TRBJ2-1	CSVDGLAGGPEFEQFF	TGCAGCGTTGATGGCCTAGCGGGAGGGCCCGAGTTTGAGCAGTTCTTC
TRBD2	TRBV20-1	few	TRBJ2-1	CSARVSGGASGLYNEQFF	TGCAGTGCTAGAGTCTCTGGGGGGGCTAGCGGGCTTTACAATGAGCAGTTCTTC
.	TRBV6-1	many	TRBJ2-1	CASAGGGLSADEQFF	TGTGCCAGCGCCGGAGGGGGACTTTCTGCCGATGAGCAGTTCTTC
.	TRBV3-1	many	TRBJ2-2	CASSQSVFRELFF	TGTGCCAGCAGCCAATCGGTGTTCCGGGAGCTGTTTTTT
.	TRBV5-1	few	TRBJ2-7	CASRDAYEQYF	TGCGCCAGCAGGGATGCCTACGAGCAGTACTTC
.	TRBV7-9	few	TRBJ1-1	CASSLARTSTEAFF	TGTGCCAGCAGCTTAGCGCGCACAAGCACTGAAGCTTTCTTT
.	TRBV27	.	TRBJ1-2	CASSLSGAAGAGYTF	TGTGCCAGCAGTTTATCAGGTGCAGCAGGTGCTGGCTACACCTTC
TRBD1	TRBV27	many	TRBJ2-2	CASSSIDRETGELFF	TGTGCCAGCAGTTCTATCGACAGGGAGACCGGGGAGCTGTTTTTT
.	TRBV20-1	many	TRBJ2-7	CSATRLDSYEQYF	TGCAGTGCTACTAGACTAGATAGCTACGAGCAGTACTTC
.	TRBV29-1	many	TRBJ1-1	CSVELQGMNTEAFF	TGCAGCGTTGAACTCCAGGGGATGAACACTGAAGCTTTCTTT
.	TRBV20-1	.	TRBJ2-1	CSARDRIGLYNEQFF	TGCAGTGCTAGAGATCGTATAGGGCTGTACAATGAGCAGTTCTTC
.	TRBV25-1	.	TRBJ2-1	CASSEFMGQNNEQFF	TGTGCCAGCAGTGAATTTATGGGACAAAACAATGAGCAGTTCTTC
TRBD2	TRBV9	.	TRBJ2-3	CASSVGAGGPIRTDTQYF	TGTGCCAGCAGCGTAGGGGCGGGAGGGCCTATCCGCACAGATACGCAGTATTTT
.	TRBV24-1	.	TRBJ2-3	CATSDGGGITDTQYF	TGTGCCACCAGTGATGGCGGCGGGATCACAGATACGCAGTATTTT
TRBD1	TRBV30	many	TRBJ2-2	CAWMGQGAGELFF	TGTGCCTGGATGGGACAGGGGGCCGGGGAGCTGTTTTTT
TRBD2	TRBV12-3/TRBV12-4	many	TRBJ2-5	CASRGLGGVQETQYF	TGTGCCAGCAGGGGACTCGGGGGGGTACAAGAGACCCAGTACTTC
.	TRBV30	many	TRBJ2-1	CAWSLGGAGTYNEQFF	TGTGCCTGGAGTTTGGGGGGGGCGGGAACCTACAATGAGCAGTTCTTC
.	TRBV7-9	.	TRBJ1-1	CASSLSGAGTEAFF	TGTGCCAGCAGCTTATCAGGGGCTGGCACTGAAGCTTTCTTT
TRBD1	TRBV7-6	.	TRBJ2-2	CASSVTGTGGFGNTGELFF	TGTGCCAGCAGCGTCACCGGGACAGGGGGCTTCGGGAACACCGGGGAGCTGTTTTTT
.	TRBV28	.	TRBJ2-5	CASSLWTGETQYF	TGTGCCAGCAGTTTATGGACCGGAGAGACCCAGTACTTC
.	TRBV20-1	many	TRBJ1-5	CSARVAGYSNQPQHF	TGCAGTGCTAGAGTGGCGGGGTATAGCAATCAGCCCCAGCATTTT
TRBD2	TRBV3-1	many	TRBJ2-3	CASSQRGVADTQYF	TGTGCCAGCAGTCAACGGGGGGTCGCAGATACGCAGTATTTT
TRBD1	TRBV28	many	TRBJ1-5	CASRDRGQPQHF	TGTGCCAGCCGGGACAGGGGTCAGCCCCAGCATTTT